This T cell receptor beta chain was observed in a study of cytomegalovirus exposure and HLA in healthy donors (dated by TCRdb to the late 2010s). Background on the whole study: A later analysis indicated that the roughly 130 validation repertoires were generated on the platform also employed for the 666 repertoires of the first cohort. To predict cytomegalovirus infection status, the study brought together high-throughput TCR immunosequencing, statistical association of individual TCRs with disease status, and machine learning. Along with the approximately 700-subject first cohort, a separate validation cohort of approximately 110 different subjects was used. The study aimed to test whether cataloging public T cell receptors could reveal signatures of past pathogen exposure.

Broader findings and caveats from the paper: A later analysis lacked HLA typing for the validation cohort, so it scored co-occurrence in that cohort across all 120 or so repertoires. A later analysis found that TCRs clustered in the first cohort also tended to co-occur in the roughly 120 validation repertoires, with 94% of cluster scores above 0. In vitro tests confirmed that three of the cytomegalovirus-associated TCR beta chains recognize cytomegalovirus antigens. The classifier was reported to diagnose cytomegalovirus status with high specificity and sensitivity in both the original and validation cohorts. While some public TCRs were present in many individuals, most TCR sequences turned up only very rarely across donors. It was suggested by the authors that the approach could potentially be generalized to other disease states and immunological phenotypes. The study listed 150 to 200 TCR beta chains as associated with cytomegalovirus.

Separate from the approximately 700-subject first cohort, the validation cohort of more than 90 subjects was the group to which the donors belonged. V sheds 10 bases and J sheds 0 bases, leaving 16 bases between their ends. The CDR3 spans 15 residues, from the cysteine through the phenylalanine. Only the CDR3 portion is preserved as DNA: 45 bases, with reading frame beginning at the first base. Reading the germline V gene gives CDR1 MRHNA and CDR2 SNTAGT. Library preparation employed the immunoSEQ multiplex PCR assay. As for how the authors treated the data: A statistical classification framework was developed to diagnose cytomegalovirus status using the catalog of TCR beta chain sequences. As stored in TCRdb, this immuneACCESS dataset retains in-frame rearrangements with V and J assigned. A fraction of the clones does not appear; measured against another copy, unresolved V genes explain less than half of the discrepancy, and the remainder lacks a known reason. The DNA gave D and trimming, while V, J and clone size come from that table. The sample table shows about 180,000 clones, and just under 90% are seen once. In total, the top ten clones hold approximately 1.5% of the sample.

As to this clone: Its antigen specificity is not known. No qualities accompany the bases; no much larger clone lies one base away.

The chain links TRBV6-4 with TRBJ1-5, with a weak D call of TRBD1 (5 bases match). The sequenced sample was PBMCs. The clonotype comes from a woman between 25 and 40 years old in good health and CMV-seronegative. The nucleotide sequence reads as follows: TGTGCCACCACGGACAAGCGATATAGCAATCAGCCCCAGCATTTT. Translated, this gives CATTDKRYSNQPQHF.